This TCR beta chain was identified during a study of blood T cell repertoires in COVID-19. Overall study context: In each case, the material was cDNA or gDNA derived from T cells, B-cell-depleted T cells, or PBMCs.

The CDR3 contains 13 residues. Trimming shortened V by 7 bases and J by 2 bases, and 6 bases separated the two germline ends. CDR1 and CDR2 (germline): MNHNY, SVGAGI (reference sequence). This table comes from immunoSEQ multiplex PCR, and its TCRdb copy is limited to in-frame clones, with some not included. The table has about 340,000 clones, approximately 91% seen once; the top ten hold approximately 7.4%. Seattle patient enrollment occurred during active infection, with longitudinal follow-up thereafter. The source of this sequence is a woman aged 70 to 79 with COVID-19, enrolled during active disease. Source material: peripheral blood. The chain uses TRBV6-6 and TRBJ1-6; no firm D call. The CDR3 region is CASKTTYNSPLHF. CDR3 bases: TGTGCCAGCAAGACAACCTATAATTCACCCCTCCACTTT.